This TCR beta chain emerged from a study of T cells in Graves' hyperthyroidism and ophthalmopathy. Regarding the study as a whole: Blood held most thyroid clonotypes expanded above 0.001 frequency.

V shed 5 bases and J shed 5 bases, with 18 bases lying between them. CDR1 is LGHDT and CDR2 is YNNKEL in the germline V gene (reference sequence). This CDR3 region has 15 residues. This clonotype was seen at least ten times. Its target is not known. Disease lasting under 3 months, a NOSPECS grade of at least 4, and a Clinical Activity Score of at least 3 were features of the ophthalmopathy patients. What was amplified from RNA transcripts were TCR beta CDR3 regions. In the first-round RT-PCR of the TCR CDR3, the HTBI primer set was used. Each CDR3 protein gets one entry after TCRdb re-called the multiplex PCR reads with MiXCR. Of roughly 530,000 distinct CDR3 sequences detected, approximately 17% appear once; the ten largest clones hold under 20%.

The source is a woman under 30 with Graves' ophthalmopathy. The specimen sequenced was blood. The chain carries TRBV3-1 and TRBJ2-5; TRBD2 might be the D (5 bases). The CDR3 region is CASSMREGPRETQYF. In DNA form, the CDR3 reads TGTGCCAGCAGCATGAGGGAAGGGCCTAGGGAGACCCAGTACTTC.